One T cell receptor beta chain is described in this entry. This record belongs to a study of blood T cell repertoires in COVID-19. The CDR3 has 12 amino acids. Trimming removed 4 bases at V and 8 bases at J, with 9 bases between. The germline gives CDR1 SGHRS, CDR2 YFSETQ. Recovered status in Cohort 3 required two negative PCRs, clearance, or symptom resolution. TCRdb keeps only in-frame clones here, not all; method: immunoSEQ multiplex PCR. Of around 210,000 clones in the sample, about 90% are singletons; the top ten hold approximately 7.6%. Specimen: PBMCs or T cells enriched from blood (not recorded which). This sequence originates from a woman between 18 and 29 years old who had recovered from COVID-19. V gene TRBV5-1 combines with J gene TRBJ2-2; perhaps TRBD1 as D (5 bases). CDR3 coding DNA: TGCGCCAGCAGCCCTAGGACAGGGGAGCTGTTTTTT. Translation: CASSPRTGELFF.